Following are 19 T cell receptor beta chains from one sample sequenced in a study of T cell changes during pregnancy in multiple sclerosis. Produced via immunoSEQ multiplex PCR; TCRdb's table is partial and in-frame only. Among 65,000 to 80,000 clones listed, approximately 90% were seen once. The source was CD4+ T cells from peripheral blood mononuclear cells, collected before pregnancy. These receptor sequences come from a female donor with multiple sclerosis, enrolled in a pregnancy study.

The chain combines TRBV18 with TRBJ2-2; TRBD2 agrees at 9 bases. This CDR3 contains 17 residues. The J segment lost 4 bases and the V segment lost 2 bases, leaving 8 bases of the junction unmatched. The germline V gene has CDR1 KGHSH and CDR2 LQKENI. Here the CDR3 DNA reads TGTGCCAGCTCACCAGAGATGCGGGGGGGCCTCACCGGGGAGCTGTTTTTT. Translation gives CASSPEMRGGLTGELFF.

The CDR3 DNA reads TGTGCCAGCAGCCCGGGACAGGTGATTAGCAATCAGCCCCAGCATTTT. It codes for CASSPGQVISNQPQHF. This chain links TRBV2 with TRBJ1-5; 8 bases fit TRBD1. V shed 6 bases, J shed 0 bases, and the junction held 7 bases outside the gene matches. The CDR3 extends over 16 amino acids. Germline V CDR1 and CDR2: SNHLY, FYNNEI. Full variable domain (remainder filled in from reference TRBV2 and TRBJ1-5): EPEVTQTPSHQVTQMGQEVILRCVPISNHLYFYWYRQILGQKVEFLVSFYNNEISEKSEIFDDQFSVERPDGSNFTLKIRSTKLEDSAMYFCASSPGQVISNQPQHFGDGTRLSIL.

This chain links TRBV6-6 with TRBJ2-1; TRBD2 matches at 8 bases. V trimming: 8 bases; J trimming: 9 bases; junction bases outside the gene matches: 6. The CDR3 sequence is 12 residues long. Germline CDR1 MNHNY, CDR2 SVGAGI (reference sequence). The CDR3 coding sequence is TGTGCCAGCGGACTAGCTGGGGCTGAGCAGTTCTTC. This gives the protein CASGLAGAEQFF.

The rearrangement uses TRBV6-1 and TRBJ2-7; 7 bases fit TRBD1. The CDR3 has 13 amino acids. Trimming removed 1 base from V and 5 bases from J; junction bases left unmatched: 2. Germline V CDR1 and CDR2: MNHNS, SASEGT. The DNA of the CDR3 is TGTGCCAGCAGTGAAGTAGGGGGCGACGAGCAGTACTTC. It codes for CASSEVGGDEQYF.

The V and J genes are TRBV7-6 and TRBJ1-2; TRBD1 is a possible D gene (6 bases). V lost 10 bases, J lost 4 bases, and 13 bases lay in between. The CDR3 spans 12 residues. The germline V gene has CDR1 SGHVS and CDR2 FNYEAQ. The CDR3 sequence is CATKGEFYGYTF. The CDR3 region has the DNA TGTGCCACCAAGGGGGAGTTCTATGGCTACACCTTC.

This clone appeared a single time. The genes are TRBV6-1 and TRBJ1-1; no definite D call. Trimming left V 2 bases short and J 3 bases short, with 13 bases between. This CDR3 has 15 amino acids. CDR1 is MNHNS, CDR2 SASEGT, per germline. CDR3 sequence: CASSERPGRYTEAFF. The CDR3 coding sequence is TGTGCCAGCAGTGAACGGCCAGGCAGGTACACTGAAGCTTTCTTT.

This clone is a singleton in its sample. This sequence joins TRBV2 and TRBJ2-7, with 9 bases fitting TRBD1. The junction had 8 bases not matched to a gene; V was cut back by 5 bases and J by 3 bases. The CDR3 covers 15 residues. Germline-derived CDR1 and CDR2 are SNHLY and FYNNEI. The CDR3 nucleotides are TGTGCCAGCAGTCCCAGGACAGGGGACCTCTACGAGCAGTACTTC. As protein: CASSPRTGDLYEQYF.

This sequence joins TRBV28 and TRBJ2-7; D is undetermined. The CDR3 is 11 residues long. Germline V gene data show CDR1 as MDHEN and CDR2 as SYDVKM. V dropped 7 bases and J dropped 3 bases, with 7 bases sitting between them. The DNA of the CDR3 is TGTGCCAGCAACAGCTTCTACGAGCAGTACTTC. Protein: CASNSFYEQYF.

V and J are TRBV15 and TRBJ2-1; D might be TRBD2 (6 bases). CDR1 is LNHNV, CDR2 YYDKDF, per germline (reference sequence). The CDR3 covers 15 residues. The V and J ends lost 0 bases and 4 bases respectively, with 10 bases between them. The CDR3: CATSRESGLYNEQFF. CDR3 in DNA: TGTGCCACCAGCAGAGAGAGCGGGTTGTACAATGAGCAGTTCTTC.

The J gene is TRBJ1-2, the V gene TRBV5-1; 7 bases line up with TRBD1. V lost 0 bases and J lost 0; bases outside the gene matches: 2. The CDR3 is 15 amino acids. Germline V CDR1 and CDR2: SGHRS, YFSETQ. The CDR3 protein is CASSLEGTANYGYTF. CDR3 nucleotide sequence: TGCGCCAGCAGCTTGGAAGGGACAGCTAACTATGGCTACACCTTC.

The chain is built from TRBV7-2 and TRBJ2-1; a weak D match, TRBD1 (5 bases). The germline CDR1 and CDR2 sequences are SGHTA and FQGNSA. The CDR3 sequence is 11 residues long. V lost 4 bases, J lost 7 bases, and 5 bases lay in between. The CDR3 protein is CASSYRNEQFF. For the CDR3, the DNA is TGTGCCAGCAGCTACAGGAATGAGCAGTTCTTC.

The CDR3 DNA reads as TGCGCCAGCAGCCACGGACTAGCGGGAGGGGTCGTGCCCACCGGGGAGCTGTTTTTT. This sequence encodes CASSHGLAGGVVPTGELFF. The chain has TRBV5-1 and TRBJ2-2; the match to TRBD2 covers 15 bases. This CDR3 spans 19 amino acids. Germline V lookup: CDR1 SGHRS, CDR2 YFSETQ. V shed 4 bases and J 4 bases; nucleotides not matched to a gene: 11.

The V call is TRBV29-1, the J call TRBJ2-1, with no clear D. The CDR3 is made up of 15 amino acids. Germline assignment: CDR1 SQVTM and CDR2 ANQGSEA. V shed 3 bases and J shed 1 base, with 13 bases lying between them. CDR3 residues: CSVDISLRSYNEQFF. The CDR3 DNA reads TGCAGCGTTGATATCTCCCTAAGATCCTACAATGAGCAGTTCTTC.

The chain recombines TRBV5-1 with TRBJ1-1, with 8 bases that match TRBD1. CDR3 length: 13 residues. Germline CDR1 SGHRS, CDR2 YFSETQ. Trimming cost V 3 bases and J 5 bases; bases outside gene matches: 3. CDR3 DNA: TGCGCCAGCAGCTCGCGACAGGGGACTGAAGCTTTCTTT. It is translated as CASSSRQGTEAFF. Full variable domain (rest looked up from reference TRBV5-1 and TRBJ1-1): KAGVTQTPRYLIKTRGQQVTLSCSPISGHRSVSWYQQTPGQGLQFLFEYFSETQRNKGNFPGRFSGRQFSNSRSEMNVSTLELGDSALYLCASSSRQGTEAFFGQGTRLTVV.

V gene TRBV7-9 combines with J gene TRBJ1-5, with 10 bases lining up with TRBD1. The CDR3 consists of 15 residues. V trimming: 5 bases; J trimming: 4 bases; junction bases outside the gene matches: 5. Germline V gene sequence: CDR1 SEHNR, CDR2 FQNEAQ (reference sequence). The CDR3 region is CASSQGQGFNQPQHF. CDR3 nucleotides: TGTGCCAGCAGCCAGGGACAGGGGTTTAATCAGCCCCAGCATTTT.

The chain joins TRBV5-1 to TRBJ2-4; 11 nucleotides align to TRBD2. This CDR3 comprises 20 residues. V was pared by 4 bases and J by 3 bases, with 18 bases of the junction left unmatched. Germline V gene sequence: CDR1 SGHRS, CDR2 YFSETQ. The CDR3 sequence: CASSPTVQGLAANDKNIQYF. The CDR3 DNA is TGCGCCAGCAGCCCAACCGTGCAGGGACTAGCGGCAAATGACAAAAACATTCAGTACTTC.

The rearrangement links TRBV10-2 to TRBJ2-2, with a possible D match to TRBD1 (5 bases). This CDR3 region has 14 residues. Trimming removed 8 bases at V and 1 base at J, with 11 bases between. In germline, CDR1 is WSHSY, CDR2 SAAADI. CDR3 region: CASGHAGNTGELFF. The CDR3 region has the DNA TGCGCCAGCGGACACGCTGGGAACACCGGGGAGCTGTTTTTT.

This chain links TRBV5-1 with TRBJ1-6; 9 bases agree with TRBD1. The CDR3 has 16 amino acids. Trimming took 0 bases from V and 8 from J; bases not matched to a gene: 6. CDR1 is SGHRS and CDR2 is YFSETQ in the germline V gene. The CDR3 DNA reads TGCGCCAGCAGCTTGGATACAGGGGGCGCCGATTCACCCCTCCACTTT. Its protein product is CASSLDTGGADSPLHF. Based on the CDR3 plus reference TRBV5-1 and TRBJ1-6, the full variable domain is KAGVTQTPRYLIKTRGQQVTLSCSPISGHRSVSWYQQTPGQGLQFLFEYFSETQRNKGNFPGRFSGRQFSNSRSEMNVSTLELGDSALYLCASSLDTGGADSPLHFGNGTRLTVT.

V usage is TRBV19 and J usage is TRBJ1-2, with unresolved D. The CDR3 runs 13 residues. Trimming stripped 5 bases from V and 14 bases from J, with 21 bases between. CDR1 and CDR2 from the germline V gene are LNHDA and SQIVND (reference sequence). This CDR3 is CASSPEVPLVMTF. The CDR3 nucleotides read TGTGCCAGTAGTCCAGAGGTCCCCCTAGTTATGACCTTC.